A selection of T cell receptor beta chains follows, all from one sample in a study of Graves' ophthalmopathy and Graves' hyperthyroidism. MiXCR was run by TCRdb on the multiplex PCR reads, yielding one entry per CDR3 protein. Seen here are about 150,000 distinct CDR3 sequences, roughly 37% observed once, and the top ten hold 5.8%. Sequences were obtained from peripheral blood. The receptors shown here come from a woman aged 40-49 years with Graves' ophthalmopathy. Each CDR3 is given with its conserved first and last residue. A D gene is named only where the DNA matches it firmly. Clone size, where shown, is once, few, many, or a class for clones that have expanded.

abundance | j_gene | v_gene | d_gene | CDR3aa | CDR3nt
many | TRBJ2-5 | TRBV28 | . | CASSSPGRSQETQYF | TGTGCCAGCAGTTCACCCGGACGGTCGCAAGAGACCCAGTACTTC
. | TRBJ2-2 | TRBV12-3/TRBV12-4 | . | CASSPVGGFGTGELFF | TGTGCCAGCAGTCCCGTAGGAGGGTTCGGCACCGGGGAGCTGTTTTTT
. | TRBJ2-7 | TRBV27 | . | CASSLFLGKTYEQYF | TGTGCCAGCAGTTTATTTTTGGGGAAAACCTACGAGCAGTACTTC
. | TRBJ2-7 | TRBV12-3/TRBV12-4 | . | CASTGRAGSYEQYF | TGTGCCAGCACCGGCAGGGCAGGCTCCTACGAGCAGTACTTC
many | TRBJ2-7 | TRBV29-1 | . | CSVYDRGGSYEQYF | TGCAGCGTTTACGACAGGGGAGGGTCTTACGAGCAGTACTTC
. | TRBJ2-5 | TRBV5-5 | TRBD2 | CASSRAIAGTQETQYF | TGTGCCAGCAGCCGGGCAATAGCGGGGACCCAAGAGACCCAGTACTTC
few | TRBJ2-7 | TRBV6-2/TRBV6-3 | TRBD2 | CASSYASGAQYF | TGTGCCAGCAGTTATGCGAGCGGGGCCCAGTACTTC
once | TRBJ2-7 | TRBV28 | TRBD2 | CASIAAAGGLTPYEQYF | TGTGCCAGCATCGCTGCGGCGGGAGGGCTGACACCCTACGAGCAGTACTTC
. | TRBJ2-7 | TRBV20-1 | . | CSGYANNF | TGCAGTGGATACGCTAATAACTTC
many | TRBJ2-5 | TRBV9 | . | CASSVGPPIETQYF | TGTGCCAGCAGCGTAGGCCCCCCCATAGAGACCCAGTACTTC
many | TRBJ2-2 | TRBV7-2 | . | CASSLGLEPGGELFF | TGTGCCAGCAGCTTAGGGTTGGAGCCGGGCGGGGAGCTGTTTTTT
many | TRBJ1-2 | TRBV7-2 | TRBD1 | CASSPRTGHGYTF | TGTGCCAGCAGCCCTCGGACAGGGCATGGCTACACCTTC
. | TRBJ1-1 | TRBV19 | . | CASSGFRGTEAFF | TGTGCCAGTAGCGGGTTCCGTGGGACTGAAGCTTTCTTT
many | TRBJ1-3 | TRBV6-5 | . | CASSYSPSSGNTIYF | TGTGCCAGCAGTTACTCGCCCAGCTCCGGAAACACCATATATTTT
many | TRBJ2-5 | TRBV11-2 | . | CASSLMPVQETQYF | TGTGCCAGCAGCTTAATGCCGGTCCAAGAGACCCAGTACTTC
few | TRBJ2-5 | TRBV10-2 | TRBD1 | CASSESTEGGETQYF | TGCGCCAGCAGTGAGTCGACAGAAGGGGGCGAGACCCAGTACTTC
. | TRBJ2-7 | TRBV20-1 | TRBD1 | CSASVPDRGSYEQYF | TGCAGTGCTAGCGTTCCGGACAGGGGGTCCTACGAGCAGTACTTC
many | TRBJ2-5 | TRBV5-1 | . | CASSFGTRMETQYF | TGCGCCAGCAGCTTCGGCACTCGGATGGAGACCCAGTACTTC
few | TRBJ1-5 | TRBV6-5 | . | CASSYNRANQPQHF | TGTGCCAGCAGTTACAATCGGGCTAATCAGCCCCAGCATTTT
. | TRBJ2-7 | TRBV7-9 | . | CASSLPDSPYEQYF | TGTGCCAGCAGCTTACCCGACTCGCCCTACGAGCAGTACTTC
many | TRBJ1-2 | TRBV6-5 | TRBD1 | CASSSLTGGGYTF | TGTGCCAGCAGTTCCCTTACAGGGGGCGGCTACACCTTC
many | TRBJ2-2 | TRBV20-1 | TRBD1 | CSARGRGWPGELFF | TGCAGTGCTAGGGGCAGGGGGTGGCCCGGGGAGCTGTTTTTT
many | TRBJ2-5 | TRBV18 | . | CASSPPPGFAETQYF | TGTGCCAGCTCACCCCCGCCAGGTTTTGCGGAGACCCAGTACTTC
few | TRBJ2-7 | TRBV12-3/TRBV12-4 | TRBD1 | CASSFGTGAREQYF | TGTGCCAGCAGTTTTGGGACAGGGGCGCGTGAGCAGTACTTC
. | TRBJ2-5 | TRBV6-1 | . | CASRGTKTQYF | TGTGCCAGCAGGGGGACGAAGACCCAGTACTTC
. | TRBJ2-7 | TRBV12-3/TRBV12-4 | TRBD1 | CASILDRGRSPPYEQYF | TGTGCCAGCATCCTTGACAGGGGGCGTTCCCCACCCTACGAGCAGTACTTC
many | TRBJ1-1 | TRBV4-2 | TRBD1 | CASSGQGQAFF | TGTGCCAGCAGCGGACAGGGTCAAGCTTTCTTT
many | TRBJ2-2 | TRBV12-3/TRBV12-4 | . | CASSFTGAGNTGELFF | TGTGCCAGCTCCTTTACGGGGGCCGGGAACACCGGGGAGCTGTTTTTT
many | TRBJ1-1 | TRBV27 | . | CATRDQAEAFF | TGTGCCACTCGAGACCAGGCTGAAGCTTTCTTT
many | TRBJ2-7 | TRBV20-1 | TRBD1 | CSADKDRVREQYF | TGCAGTGCCGATAAGGACAGGGTACGCGAGCAGTACTTC
. | TRBJ1-1 | TRBV6-5 | . | CASSYSGYAEAFF | TGTGCCAGCAGTTACTCGGGTTACGCTGAAGCTTTCTTT
. | TRBJ1-5 | TRBV11-2 | . | CASSLVGENSNQPQHF | TGTGCCAGCAGCTTAGTGGGAGAGAATAGCAATCAGCCCCAGCATTTT